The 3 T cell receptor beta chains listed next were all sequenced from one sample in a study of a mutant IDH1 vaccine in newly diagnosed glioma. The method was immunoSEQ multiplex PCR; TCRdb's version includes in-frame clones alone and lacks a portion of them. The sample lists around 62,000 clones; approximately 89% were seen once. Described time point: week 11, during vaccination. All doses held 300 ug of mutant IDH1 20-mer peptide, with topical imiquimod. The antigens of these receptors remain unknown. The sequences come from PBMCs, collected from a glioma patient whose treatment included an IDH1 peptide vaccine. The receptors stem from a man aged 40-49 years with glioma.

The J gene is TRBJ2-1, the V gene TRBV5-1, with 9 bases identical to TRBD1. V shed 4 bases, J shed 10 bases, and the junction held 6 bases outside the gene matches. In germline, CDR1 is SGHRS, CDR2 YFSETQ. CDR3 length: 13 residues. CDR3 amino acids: CASSTNTGGEQFF. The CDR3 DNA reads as TGCGCCAGCAGCACAAATACAGGGGGCGAGCAGTTCTTC.

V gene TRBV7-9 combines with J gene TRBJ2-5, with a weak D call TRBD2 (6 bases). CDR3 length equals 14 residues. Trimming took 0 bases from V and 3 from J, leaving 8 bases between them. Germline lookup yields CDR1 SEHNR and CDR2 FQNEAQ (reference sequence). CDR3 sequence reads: CASSLAAGKETQYF. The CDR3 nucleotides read TGTGCCAGCAGCTTAGCGGCGGGGAAAGAGACCCAGTACTTC.

The CDR3 sequence is CASSEGLAESTDTQYF. DNA for the CDR3: TGTGCCAGCAGTGAGGGACTAGCGGAGAGCACAGATACGCAGTATTTT. The chain carries TRBV2 and TRBJ2-3; 11 bases align to TRBD2. Germline V gene lookup returns CDR1 SNHLY and CDR2 FYNNEI. With V trimmed by 3 bases and J by 0 bases, 2 bases remained unmatched. The CDR3 totals 16 residues.